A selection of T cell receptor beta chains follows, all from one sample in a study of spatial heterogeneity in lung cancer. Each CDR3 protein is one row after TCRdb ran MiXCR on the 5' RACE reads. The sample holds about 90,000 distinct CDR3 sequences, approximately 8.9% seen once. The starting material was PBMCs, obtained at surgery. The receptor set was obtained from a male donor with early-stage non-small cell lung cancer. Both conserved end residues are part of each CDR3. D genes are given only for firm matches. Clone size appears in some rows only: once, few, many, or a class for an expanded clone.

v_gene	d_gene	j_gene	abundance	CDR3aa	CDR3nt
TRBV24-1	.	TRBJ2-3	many	CATSTGTDTQYF	TGTGCCACCTCGACAGGCACAGATACGCAGTATTTT
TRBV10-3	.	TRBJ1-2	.	CAISVFGGREDYGYTF	TGTGCCATCAGTGTCTTTGGGGGCAGGGAAGACTATGGCTACACCTTC
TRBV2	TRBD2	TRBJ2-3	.	CASSPGTSGGRDTQYF	TGTGCCAGCAGCCCCGGGACTAGCGGGGGGCGAGATACGCAGTATTTT
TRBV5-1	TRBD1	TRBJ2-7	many	CASSKDRGLYEQYF	TGCGCCAGCAGCAAGGACAGGGGCCTGTACGAGCAGTACTTC
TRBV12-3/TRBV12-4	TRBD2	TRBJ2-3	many	CASRQAGGPADTQYF	TGTGCCAGCAGGCAAGCGGGGGGGCCCGCAGATACGCAGTATTTT
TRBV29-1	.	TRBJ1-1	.	CSVGPGRLAFF	TGCAGCGTTGGGCCAGGCCGGCTAGCTTTCTTT
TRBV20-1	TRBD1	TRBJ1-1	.	CSARPTGDDSEAFF	TGCAGTGCTCGACCAACAGGGGACGATTCCGAAGCTTTCTTT
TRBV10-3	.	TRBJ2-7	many	CAIRRQGPTYEQYF	TGTGCCATCAGAAGGCAGGGACCTACCTACGAGCAGTACTTC
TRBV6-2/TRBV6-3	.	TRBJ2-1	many	CASSTEAVPYNEQFF	TGTGCCAGCAGTACCGAGGCCGTACCCTACAATGAGCAGTTCTTC
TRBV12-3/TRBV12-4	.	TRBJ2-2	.	CASTEGAARVTGELFF	TGTGCCAGCACCGAAGGCGCAGCCAGGGTCACCGGGGAGCTGTTTTTT
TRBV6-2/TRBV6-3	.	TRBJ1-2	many	CASSRDRLLGYTF	TGTGCCAGCAGCCGCGACCGCCTCTTGGGCTACACCTTC
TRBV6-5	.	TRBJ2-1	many	CASGVGGEQFF	TGTGCCAGCGGTGTAGGAGGGGAGCAGTTCTTC
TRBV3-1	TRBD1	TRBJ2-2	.	CASSPSGGQTGELFF	TGTGCCAGCAGCCCCTCAGGGGGTCAAACCGGGGAGCTGTTTTTT
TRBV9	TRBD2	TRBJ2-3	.	CASSVAGTRTTDTQYF	TGTGCCAGCAGCGTAGCCGGGACTAGGACCACAGATACGCAGTATTTT
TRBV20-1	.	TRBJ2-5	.	CSVLQGQETQYF	TGCAGTGTACTACAGGGCCAAGAGACCCAGTACTTC
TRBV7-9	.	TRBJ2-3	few	CASSFISDTQYF	TGTGCCAGCAGCTTTATATCAGATACGCAGTATTTT
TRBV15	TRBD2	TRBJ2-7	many	CATSREAGEGEQYF	TGTGCCACCAGCAGAGAAGCGGGAGAAGGAGAGCAGTACTTC
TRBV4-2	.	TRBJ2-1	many	CASSPSPADNEQFF	TGTGCCAGCAGCCCCTCCCCAGCGGACAATGAGCAGTTCTTC
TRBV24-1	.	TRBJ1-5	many	CATSDDRSRQPQHF	TGTGCCACCAGTGACGACAGGTCACGGCAGCCCCAGCATTTT
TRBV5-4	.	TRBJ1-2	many	CASSLEPLPAYGGYTF	TGTGCCAGCAGCTTGGAGCCCCTTCCTGCCTATGGCGGCTACACCTTC
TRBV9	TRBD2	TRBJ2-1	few	CASSGTSGNYNEQFF	TGTGCCAGCAGCGGGACTAGCGGGAATTACAATGAGCAGTTCTTC
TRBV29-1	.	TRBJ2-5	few	CSVEDLYKETQYF	TGCAGCGTTGAAGATCTTTACAAAGAGACCCAGTACTTC
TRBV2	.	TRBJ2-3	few	CASGRDGTTDTQYF	TGTGCCAGCGGACGGGACGGGACCACAGATACGCAGTATTTT
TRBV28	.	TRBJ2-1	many	CASSFSGGSYNEQFF	TGTGCCAGCAGTTTTTCGGGTGGTTCCTACAATGAGCAGTTCTTC
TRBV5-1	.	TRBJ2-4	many	CASSGGDSGSKNIQYF	TGCGCCAGCAGCGGGGGGGACAGCGGATCCAAAAACATTCAGTACTTC
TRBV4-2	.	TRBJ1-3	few	CASSQDGSNSGNTIYF	TGTGCCAGCAGCCAAGATGGCAGCAACTCTGGAAACACCATATATTTT
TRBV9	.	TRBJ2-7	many	CASSLTGPPDEQYF	TGTGCCAGCAGCTTGACCGGGCCCCCAGACGAGCAGTACTTC